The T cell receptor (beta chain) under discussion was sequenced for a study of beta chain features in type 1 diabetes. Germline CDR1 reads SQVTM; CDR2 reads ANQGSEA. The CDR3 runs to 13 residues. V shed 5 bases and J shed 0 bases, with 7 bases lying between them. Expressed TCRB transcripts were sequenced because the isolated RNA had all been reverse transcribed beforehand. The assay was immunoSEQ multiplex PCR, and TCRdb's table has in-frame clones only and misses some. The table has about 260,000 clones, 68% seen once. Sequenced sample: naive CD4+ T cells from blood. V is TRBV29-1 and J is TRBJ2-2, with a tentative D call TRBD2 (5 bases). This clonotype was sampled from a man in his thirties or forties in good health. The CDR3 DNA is TGCAGCGTTCCGCGGGCGAACACCGGGGAGCTGTTTTTT. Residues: CSVPRANTGELFF.